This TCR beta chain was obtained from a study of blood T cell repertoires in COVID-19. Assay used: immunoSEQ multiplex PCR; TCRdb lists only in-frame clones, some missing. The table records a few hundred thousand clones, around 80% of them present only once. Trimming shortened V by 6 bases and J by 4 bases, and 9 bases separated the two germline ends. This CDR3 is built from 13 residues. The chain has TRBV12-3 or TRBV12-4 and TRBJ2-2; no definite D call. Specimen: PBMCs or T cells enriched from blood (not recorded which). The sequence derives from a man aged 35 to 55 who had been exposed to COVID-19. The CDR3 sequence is CASRSSSTGELFF. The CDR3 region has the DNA TGTGCCAGCAGGAGTTCTAGCACCGGGGAGCTGTTTTTT.